Listed below are T cell receptor beta chains from one sample, sequenced in a study of identical twins. TCRdb reprocessed the 5' RACE reads with MiXCR, giving one entry per CDR3 protein. The sample holds roughly 750,000 distinct CDR3 sequences, less than 25% seen once. This sample also appeared in a second study, on T cells expressing NK-cell markers.

The sequenced material came from PBMCs. These receptors all come from a young woman in good health. Each CDR3 is given with its conserved first and last residue. Fields, in order: V gene, clone size, J gene, D gene, CDR3 protein, CDR3 DNA. A D gene is named only where the DNA matches it firmly. Only part of the rows carry a size: once, few, many, or a class if the clone is expanded.

V: TRBV18; size: -; J: TRBJ2-7; D: -; CDR3: CASSPYRVKGEQYF; DNA: TGTGCCAGCTCACCTTACAGGGTTAAAGGAGAGCAGTACTTC
V: TRBV20-1; size: few; J: TRBJ2-3; D: -; CDR3: CSARVGAADSTDTQYF; DNA: TGCAGTGCTAGAGTCGGCGCGGCAGATAGCACAGATACGCAGTATTTT
V: TRBV29-1; size: few; J: TRBJ2-3; D: -; CDR3: CSVEAQSGVTQYF; DNA: TGCAGCGTTGAAGCGCAGTCTGGCGTAACGCAGTATTTT
V: TRBV20-1; size: few; J: TRBJ2-7; D: TRBD2; CDR3: CSAVLPSGYKYEQYF; DNA: TGCAGTGCTGTCCTCCCTAGCGGGTACAAGTACGAGCAGTACTTC
V: TRBV20-1; size: many; J: TRBJ1-1; D: -; CDR3: CSARANTEAFF; DNA: TGCAGTGCTAGGGCGAACACTGAAGCTTTCTTT
V: TRBV27; size: few; J: TRBJ2-7; D: TRBD1; CDR3: CASRLSGQGALNEQYF; DNA: TGTGCCAGCAGACTATCGGGACAGGGGGCCCTCAACGAGCAGTACTTC
V: TRBV9; size: few; J: TRBJ2-1; D: -; CDR3: CASSVQGSSYNEQFF; DNA: TGTGCCAGCAGCGTACAGGGGAGCTCCTACAATGAGCAGTTCTTC
V: TRBV20-1; size: many; J: TRBJ1-5; D: -; CDR3: CSARLKGRGYQPQHF; DNA: TGCAGTGCTAGGCTGAAGGGCAGAGGATATCAGCCCCAGCATTTT
V: TRBV20-1; size: few; J: TRBJ2-7; D: -; CDR3: CSARWDGKSSYEQYF; DNA: TGCAGTGCTAGGTGGGACGGTAAAAGCTCCTACGAGCAGTACTTC
V: TRBV9; size: -; J: TRBJ2-3; D: -; CDR3: CASSGGGASTDTQYF; DNA: TGTGCCAGCAGCGGTGGCGGGGCAAGCACAGATACGCAGTATTTT